The sample holds a few counts of the clone carrying this T cell receptor beta chain. The antigen remains unidentified. Libraries for TCRalpha and TCRbeta carried sample barcodes and unique molecular identifiers via 5'RACE. MiXCR, applied by TCRdb to the 5' RACE reads, yields one record per CDR3 protein. The sample has fewer than 350,000 distinct CDR3 sequences; roughly 8% are singletons. The data are from a study of T-cell memory formation after mild COVID-19. Broader study findings: Whether day 37 second-wave clones are SARS-CoV-2-specific was not confirmed. CD8+ contracting clones occupied EMRA, while CD4+ ones occupied mainly CM and EM. Some responding clones appeared in pre-infection memory, suggesting cross-reactive memory joined.

V trimming: 2 bases; J trimming: 2 bases; junction bases outside the gene matches: 4. Germline lookup yields CDR1 SGHNT and CDR2 YYREEE (reference sequence). The CDR3 runs 16 residues. The chain combines TRBV5-4 with TRBJ1-4; 9 nucleotides match TRBD1. This sequence was found in a young man who had mild COVID-19 (a few samples of this study predate the infection). Cell type and time point are not known. Sample: PBMCs or a T cell subset sorted from them (not recorded which). The CDR3 bases are TGTGCCAGCAGCTTCAAAGGACAGGGGACTAATGAAAAACTGTTTTTT. It is translated as CASSFKGQGTNEKLFF.